One sample yielded the 29 T cell receptor beta chains listed below, sequenced in a study of shared clonotypes between healthy human individuals. Method: immunoSEQ multiplex PCR; TCRdb's copy keeps in-frame clones and lacks some. Among some 89,000 clones listed, 67% were seen once. Input material: memory CD8+ T cells sorted from blood. This sample's subset: CD45RO+ cells pooled with CCR7-negative TemRA cells. The receptors were gathered from a man aged 25 to 40 in good health.

J is TRBJ2-3 and V is TRBV11-3; 10 nucleotides line up with TRBD2. V shed 3 bases, J shed 1 base, and the junction held 1 base outside the gene matches. The CDR3 is 15 amino acids. Germline values: CDR1 SGHNT, CDR2 YENEEA. The CDR3 nucleotides read TGTGCCAGCAGCTTGGGGACTAGCGGCACAGATACGCAGTATTTT. Its protein is CASSLGTSGTDTQYF.

This sequence joins TRBV6-6 and TRBJ2-1; D call uncertain. V was clipped by 0 bases and J by 10 bases, with 10 bases between them. Germline loops: CDR1 MNHNY, CDR2 SVGAGI (reference sequence). This CDR3 has 13 amino acids. CDR3 DNA: TGTGCCAGCAGTTACTCGGCGAGGAACGAGCAGTTCTTC. It translates to CASSYSARNEQFF.

The chain links TRBV4-3 to TRBJ2-5; 10 bases align to TRBD2. The CDR3 length is 15 residues. The germline V gene encodes CDR1 LGHNA and CDR2 YSLEER. V lost 8 bases to trimming and J lost 3 bases; unmatched junction nucleotides: 9. The CDR3 loop is CASARGLAGEETQYF. CDR3 bases: TGCGCCAGCGCCCGGGGGCTAGCGGGAGAAGAGACCCAGTACTTC.

The J gene is TRBJ1-3, the V gene TRBV9; 7 nucleotides line up with TRBD1. The V gene's germline CDR1 is SGDLS and CDR2 YYNGEE. The CDR3 contains 17 residues. Germline trimming cut 0 bases from V and 4 bases from J; bases unmatched to any gene: 10. CDR3 nucleotides: TGTGCCAGCAGCGTAGCAACAGGGGCTTTGGAAGGAAACACCATATATTTT. Residues: CASSVATGALEGNTIYF.

This chain joins TRBV9 and TRBJ1-4; no clear D gene. The CDR3 loop spans 13 amino acids. Between the trimmed V and J ends, which lost 3 bases and 4 bases, there was a span of 7 bases. Germline CDR1 SGDLS, CDR2 YYNGEE. CDR3 residues: CASSGRFNEKLFF. CDR3 nucleotides: TGTGCCAGCAGCGGCAGGTTTAATGAAAAACTGTTTTTT.

This clone was counted between two and nine times. This sequence joins TRBV5-5 and TRBJ2-3; D uncertain. This CDR3 has 15 residues. The germline V gene has CDR1 SGHKS and CDR2 YYEKEE (reference sequence). V dropped 5 bases and J dropped 0 bases, with 13 bases sitting between them. The CDR3 bases are TGTGCCAGCAGTTCGATGGTCTCTAGCACAGATACGCAGTATTTT. Translating it yields CASSSMVSSTDTQYF.

In DNA form, the CDR3 reads TGTGCCAGCAGCCATGATTTCACAGATACGCAGTATTTT. Translated: CASSHDFTDTQYF. The chain is built from TRBV11-3 and TRBJ2-3; no clear D. This CDR3 is built from 13 residues. The V end lost 5 bases, the J end lost 2 bases, and 8 bases lay between the germline ends. Germline lookup yields CDR1 SGHNT and CDR2 YENEEA.

CDR3 bases: TGTGCCAGCAGTGAAGCTTTCCGGTTGGGAGAGCAGTTCTTC. Protein sequence: CASSEAFRLGEQFF. The chain carries TRBV6-1 and TRBJ2-1; D is ambiguous. Germline V CDR1 and CDR2: MNHNS, SASEGT. The CDR3 contains 14 residues. V lost 0 bases to trimming and J lost 10 bases, with 13 bases between them.

The V call is TRBV29-1, the J call TRBJ2-3, with D perhaps TRBD2 (5 bases). The CDR3 runs to 14 residues. V lost 0 bases and J lost 6, with 13 bases in between. CDR1 SQVTM and CDR2 ANQGSEA come from the germline V gene. CDR3 nucleotide sequence: TGCAGCGTTGAAGAGGGCAGCGGTATTGATACGCAGTATTTT. It translates to CSVEEGSGIDTQYF.

The chain combines TRBV30 with TRBJ1-3; D unresolved. The germline V gene has CDR1 GTSNPN and CDR2 SVGIG (reference sequence). V gave up 2 bases and J gave up 8 bases, with 10 bases separating them. The CDR3 has 12 amino acids. CDR3 protein: CAWSPPGDTIYF. The CDR3 nucleotides read TGTGCCTGGAGTCCCCCCGGGGACACCATATATTTT.

There are a few counts of this clone. The gene calls are TRBV14 and TRBJ1-5, with D possibly being TRBD1 (6 bases). The CDR3 runs 12 residues. The V end lost 0 bases, the J end lost 13 bases, and 10 bases lay between the germline ends. Per germline, CDR1 SGHDN and CDR2 FVKESK. The CDR3 nucleotides are TGTGCCAGCAGCCAAGAAATTCAGGGGCAGCATTTT. Translation gives CASSQEIQGQHF.

The chain couples TRBV7-9 to TRBJ1-1; D ambiguous. The CDR3 runs to 14 residues. Germline assignment: CDR1 SEHNR and CDR2 FQNEAQ (reference sequence). V was cut by 5 bases and J by 2 bases, with 12 bases left in between. CDR3 nucleotide sequence: TGTGCCAGCAGCCGGGTTTTCTACAACACTGAAGCTTTCTTT. It translates to CASSRVFYNTEAFF.

CDR3 coding DNA: TGTGCCAGCAGCGTAGAGGGAGTCACAGATACGCAGTATTTT. Translated: CASSVEGVTDTQYF. The chain employs TRBV9 and TRBJ2-3; a possible D gene is TRBD2 (5 bases). Germline-derived CDR1 and CDR2 are SGDLS and YYNGEE. V was shortened by 0 bases and J by 2 bases, with 7 bases between the two germline ends. The CDR3 is 14 amino acids.

V usage is TRBV7-6 and J usage is TRBJ1-5, with 7 bases matching TRBD1. Trimming cost V 5 bases and J 0 bases; bases outside gene matches: 13. The CDR3 runs to 18 residues. CDR1 and CDR2 from the germline V gene are SGHVS and FNYEAQ. CDR3 sequence (DNA): TGTGCCAGCAGCCCCAGACGAGGGGGCACCTATAGCAATCAGCCCCAGCATTTT. Protein sequence: CASSPRRGGTYSNQPQHF.

The chain carries TRBV7-9 and TRBJ1-5, with 8 nucleotides matching TRBD1. The J segment lost 6 bases and the V segment lost 5 bases, leaving 6 bases of the junction unmatched. Germline values: CDR1 SEHNR, CDR2 FQNEAQ (reference sequence). CDR3 length: 14 amino acids. The CDR3 DNA reads TGTGCCAGCAGCACGGACAGGGACCGTCAGCCCCAGCATTTT. Translated: CASSTDRDRQPQHF.

The rearrangement uses TRBV18 and TRBJ2-7; 7 positions match TRBD1. CDR3 size: 15 residues. V trimming: 0 bases; J trimming: 4 bases; junction bases outside the gene matches: 6. CDR1 and CDR2 (germline): KGHSH, LQKENI. The CDR3 DNA follows: TGTGCCAGCTCACCACCGACAGGGTCGGGGTACGAGCAGTACTTC. Translated: CASSPPTGSGYEQYF.

The CDR3 coding sequence is TGTGCCAGTACCAGCGGCTACAATGAGCAGTTCTTC. Translation gives CASTSGYNEQFF. The V and J genes are TRBV19 and TRBJ2-1, with a tentative D call TRBD2 (5 bases). Germline V lookup: CDR1 LNHDA, CDR2 SQIVND (reference sequence). The CDR3 sequence is 12 residues long. V was shortened by 7 bases and J by 3 bases, with 7 bases between the two germline ends.

V and J are TRBV9 and TRBJ1-4, with D maybe TRBD1 (5 bases). The CDR3 has 13 amino acids. Deletions cut 3 bases from V and 6 bases from J, with 9 bases between. CDR1 SGDLS and CDR2 YYNGEE come from the germline V gene. CDR3: CASSGGTDEKLFF. CDR3 bases: TGTGCCAGCAGCGGGGGGACGGATGAAAAACTGTTTTTT.

The rearrangement uses TRBV11-3 and TRBJ2-7; no firm D call. The CDR3 loop spans 12 amino acids. Trimming removed 3 bases from V and 6 bases from J, with 9 bases in between. CDR1 and CDR2 from the germline V gene are SGHNT and YENEEA. The CDR3 nucleotides read TGTGCCAGCAGCTTTTTAGGTTCCGAGCAGTACTTC. It codes for CASSFLGSEQYF.

The chain carries TRBV29-1 and TRBJ2-7; maybe TRBD2 (5 bases). The CDR3 consists of 15 residues. Germline V CDR1 and CDR2: SQVTM, ANQGSEA. Between the trimmed V and J ends, which lost 7 bases and 2 bases, there was a span of 21 bases. The CDR3 bases are TGCAGCGAAAGGTCCCGACTCGAGACTACCTACGAGCAGTACTTC. Protein: CSERSRLETTYEQYF.

The chain uses TRBV18 and TRBJ1-3, with TRBD1 as a possible D gene (6 bases). The V gene lost 3 bases and the J gene lost 2 bases, with 14 bases spanning the gap. CDR1 and CDR2 (germline): KGHSH, LQKENI. The CDR3 is 16 amino acids. The DNA for the CDR3 is TGTGCCAGCTCACCCCAACAGGGTAACGCTGGAAACACCATATATTTT. Protein sequence: CASSPQQGNAGNTIYF.

The CDR3 DNA reads as TGTGCCAGCAGCTTAGGGTCTAGCCCAAACAATGAGCAGTTCTTC. It translates to CASSLGSSPNNEQFF. The gene calls are TRBV7-2 and TRBJ2-1, with TRBD2 as a possible D gene (5 bases). Germline assignment: CDR1 SGHTA and CDR2 FQGNSA. V was pared by 1 base and J by 5 bases, with 12 bases between. The CDR3 loop spans 15 amino acids.

This clone turned up a few times. J is TRBJ2-3 and V is TRBV6-4; D is ambiguous. V was pared by 2 bases and J by 0 bases, with 9 bases between. In germline, CDR1 is MRHNA, CDR2 SNTAGT. This CDR3 has 15 residues. The CDR3 coding sequence is TGTGCCAGCAGTGACGGAGCGTCTAGCACAGATACGCAGTATTTT. It codes for CASSDGASSTDTQYF.

J is TRBJ2-5 and V is TRBV2; D possibly corresponds to TRBD2 (6 bases). The CDR3 runs 12 residues. Germline V gene lookup returns CDR1 SNHLY and CDR2 FYNNEI. Trimming pared 7 bases from V and 4 bases from J, leaving 10 bases between. CDR3: CASNSRGETQYF. The CDR3 nucleotides are TGTGCCAGCAATTCGCGGGGAGAGACCCAGTACTTC.

This chain joins TRBV18 and TRBJ2-3; D unclear. Germline V CDR1 and CDR2: KGHSH, LQKENI. Trimming removed 4 bases from V and 2 bases from J, with 10 bases in between. The CDR3 covers 14 residues. CDR3 DNA: TGTGCCAGCTCACTCGGTCCTTACACAGATACGCAGTATTTT. This sequence encodes CASSLGPYTDTQYF.

This rearrangement joins TRBV10-3 to TRBJ2-2, with 11 positions matching TRBD2. Germline loops: CDR1 ENHRY, CDR2 SYGVKD. The CDR3 loop spans 20 amino acids. V was pared by 4 bases and J by 0 bases, with 13 bases of the junction left unmatched. In DNA form, the CDR3 reads TGTGCCATCAGTGTGAGGCTAGCGGGAGGCCTTAAGACGAACACCGGGGAGCTGTTTTTT. Protein product: CAISVRLAGGLKTNTGELFF.

The chain couples TRBV18 to TRBJ1-2; perhaps TRBD1 as D (6 bases). This CDR3 region has 13 residues. CDR1 KGHSH and CDR2 LQKENI come from the germline V gene. V dropped 3 bases and J dropped 2 bases, with 7 bases sitting between them. The CDR3 region is CASSPQGNYGYTF. The CDR3 region has the DNA TGTGCCAGCTCACCCCAGGGGAACTATGGCTACACCTTC.

The chain combines TRBV9 with TRBJ2-7, with 8 bases aligning to TRBD1. V was pared by 5 bases and J by 3 bases, with 7 bases of the junction left unmatched. CDR3 length: 14 amino acids. Germline lookup yields CDR1 SGDLS and CDR2 YYNGEE. CDR3 protein: CASSRTGQVYEQYF. The CDR3 DNA sequence: TGTGCCAGCAGTCGCACGGGACAGGTCTACGAGCAGTACTTC. Drawing the rest from reference TRBV9 and TRBJ2-7, the complete variable domain is DSGVTQTPKHLITATGQRVTLRCSPRSGDLSVYWYQQSLDQGLQFLIQYYNGEERAKGNILERFSAQQFPDLHSELNLSSLELGDSALYFCASSRTGQVYEQYFGPGTRLTVT.

In regard to this clone: A single base is all that separates this from a far larger clone, so a read error is likely. The chain joins TRBV11-2 to TRBJ2-7; 9 bases agree with TRBD1. The CDR3 is made up of 14 amino acids. The germline gives CDR1 SGHAT, CDR2 FQNNGV. This CDR3 reads CASSLGQGHYERYF. In nucleotides, the CDR3 is TGTGCCAGCAGCTTGGGACAGGGCCACTACGAGCGGTACTTC.